This record looks at one T cell receptor (beta chain) sequence and its context. The entry originates in a study of shared clonotypes between healthy human individuals. CD8 cells classed as naive were CD45RO-negative and positively selected for CCR7, excluding terminally differentiated effector memory CD45RA+ cells. It was across several immunoSEQ plates that each subset's genomic DNA was evenly split. Profiled with immunoSEQ multiplex PCR; TCRdb holds only in-frame clones, not every one. The sample includes 800,000 to 950,000 clones, about 96% of them seen just once. The germline gives CDR1 SQVTM, CDR2 ANQGSEA. Trimming stripped 1 base from V and 6 bases from J, with 7 bases between. This CDR3 is built from 11 residues.

The sequencing input was naive CD8+ T cells sorted from blood. The TCR sequence derives from a young man in good health. The genes are TRBV29-1 and TRBJ2-7; D unresolved. The chain's CDR3 is CSVEGVGEQYF. CDR3 bases: TGCAGCGTTGAAGGGGTGGGCGAGCAGTACTTC.